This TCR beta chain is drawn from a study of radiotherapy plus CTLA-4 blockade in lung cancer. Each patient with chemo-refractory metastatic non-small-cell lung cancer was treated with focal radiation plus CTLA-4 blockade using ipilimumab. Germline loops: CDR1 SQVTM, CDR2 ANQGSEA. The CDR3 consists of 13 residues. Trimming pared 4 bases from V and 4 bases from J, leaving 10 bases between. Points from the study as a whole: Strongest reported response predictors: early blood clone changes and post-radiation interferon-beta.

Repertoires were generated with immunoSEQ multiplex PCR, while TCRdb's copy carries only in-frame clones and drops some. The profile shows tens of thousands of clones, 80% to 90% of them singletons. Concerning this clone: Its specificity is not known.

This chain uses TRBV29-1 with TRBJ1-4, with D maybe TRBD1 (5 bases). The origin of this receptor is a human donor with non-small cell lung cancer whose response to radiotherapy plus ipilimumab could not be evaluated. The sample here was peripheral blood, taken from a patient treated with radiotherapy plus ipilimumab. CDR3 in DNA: TGCAGCGTTGGCAGGGCCCTTAATGAAAAACTGTTTTTT. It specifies CSVGRALNEKLFF. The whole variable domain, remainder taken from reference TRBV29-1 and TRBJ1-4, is SAVISQKPSRDICQRGTSLTIQCQVDSQVTMMFWYRQQPGQSLTLIATANQGSEATYESGFVIDKFPISRPNLTFSTLTVSNMSPEDSSIYLCSVGRALNEKLFFGSGTQLSVL.